The rows below give T cell receptor beta chains drawn from one sample of a study of Ad26.COV2.S vaccination and SARS-CoV-2 variants. The assay was immunoSEQ multiplex PCR, and TCRdb's table has in-frame clones only and misses some. The table records about 320,000 clones, approximately 86% of them present only once. Sequencing was performed on peripheral blood, taken in a trial of Ad26.COV2.S vaccine versus placebo. The receptors here all came from a person between 18 and 59 years old who received the Ad26.COV2.S COVID-19 vaccine or a placebo. The CDR3 runs from the conserved cysteine through the conserved F or W. The D gene is left open where the match is weak. Not every row has a clone size; where given, it reads once, few, many or a size class.

>.|TRBJ2-1|TRBV5-1|.
TGCGCCAGCAGCTTGGCCGGGGGCAACTACAATGAGCAGTTCTTC
CASSLAGGNYNEQFF
>.|TRBJ2-3|TRBV7-3|.
TGTGCCAGCAGCCCACCGGGGGGCACAGATACGCAGTATTTT
CASSPPGGTDTQYF
>.|TRBJ2-1|TRBV5-1|TRBD2
TGCGCCAGCAGCACCACTAGCGGGAGGTACAATGAGCAGTTCTTC
CASSTTSGRYNEQFF
>.|TRBJ1-4|TRBV28|TRBD1
TGTGCCAGCCGGGGACAGGGGGAACCGGGGGCAAAACTGTTTTTT
CASRGQGEPGAKLFF
>.|TRBJ2-3|TRBV3-1/TRBV3-2|.
TGTGCCAGCAGACTGCAGGGGATACAAGGAGATACGCAGTATTTT
CASRLQGIQGDTQYF
>.|TRBJ1-3|TRBV28|.
TGTGCCAGCATCTCCCCAGGGCGAAGCTCTGGAAACACCATATATTTT
CASISPGRSSGNTIYF
>.|TRBJ2-1|TRBV24-1|.
TGTGCCACGAATGGACCTAGCAATGAGCAGTTCTTC
CATNGPSNEQFF
>.|TRBJ2-7|TRBV19|.
TGTGCCAGTAGCAACCCTTTGTTCGACCGGGACCCTAGACGCTACGAGCAGTACTTC
CASSNPLFDRDPRRYEQYF
>few|TRBJ2-5|TRBV9|.
TGTGCCAGCAGCGCAAATCTTGGGGGGTTTTCGGAGACCCAGTACTTC
CASSANLGGFSETQYF
>.|TRBJ2-7|TRBV4-2|.
TGTGCCAGCAGCCAAGACCCCCTTTTTCAAGGGGAGCAGTACTTC
CASSQDPLFQGEQYF
>.|TRBJ1-4|TRBV5-1|.
TGCGCCAGCAGCAGCGCAGGGGTCCGTAATGAAAAACTGTTTTTT
CASSSAGVRNEKLFF
>.|TRBJ2-3|TRBV6-5|.
TGTGCCAGCAGTTACCGGGATTGGACAGATACGCAGTATTTT
CASSYRDWTDTQYF
>.|TRBJ2-3|TRBV25-1|TRBD1
TGTGCCAGCAGAGGGACAGGGGATGGAGGTAGCACAGATACGCAGTATTTT
CASRGTGDGGSTDTQYF
>.|TRBJ2-3|TRBV19|TRBD2
TGTGCCAGTAGGCAGCGGGGGGGAATTGATACGCAGTATTTT
CASRQRGGIDTQYF
>few|TRBJ1-6|TRBV6-5|TRBD1
TGTGCCAGCAGTCAGGACAGGCCTTCACCCCTCCACTTT
CASSQDRPSPLHF
>once|TRBJ1-2|TRBV6-5|.
TGTGCCAGCAGGCGGGACCAAACCTATGGCTACACCTTC
CASRRDQTYGYTF
>.|TRBJ1-2|TRBV28|TRBD1
TGTGCCAGCAGTTCCCGGACAGGGGACGGGAAGGGTGGAGGCTACACCTTC
CASSSRTGDGKGGGYTF
>.|TRBJ2-6|TRBV6-5|.
TGTGCCAGCGATGCGGTATCCGGGGCCAACGTCCTGACTTTC
CASDAVSGANVLTF
>.|TRBJ2-5|TRBV2|TRBD2
TGTGCCAGCATATGGGGGGGCCAAGAGACCCAGTACTTC
CASIWGGQETQYF
>.|TRBJ2-7|TRBV18|.
TGTGCCAGCTCACCTCCCGCACAAAGCTCCTACGAGCAGTACTTC
CASSPPAQSSYEQYF
>.|TRBJ1-1|TRBV7-8|.
TGTGCCAGCAGCTTAGAGGGCGGGGGAGCTGAAGCTTTCTTT
CASSLEGGGAEAFF
>.|TRBJ2-3|TRBV6-5|.
TGTGCCAGCAGGACCGGGCAACCGTCGGGTACGCAGTATTTT
CASRTGQPSGTQYF